Listed below are T cell receptor beta chains from one sample, sequenced in a study of PD-1 blockade in classical Hodgkin lymphoma. Using immunoSEQ multiplex PCR, the repertoire was profiled, and TCRdb retains in-frame clones only, with some absent. Here the sample spans just over 60,000 clones, more than 70% being singletons. The specimen was peripheral blood mononuclear cells (PBMCs), collected at baseline. Receptors originate from a human donor with classical Hodgkin lymphoma. Each CDR3 is given with its conserved first and last residue. The order of the fields is V gene, CDR3 length, clone size, J gene, D gene, CDR3 DNA, CDR3 protein. The D gene is left open where the match is weak. A clone size is listed for some rows: how often the clone was seen (once, few, many), or a class if it is expanded.

>TRBV7-2|14|few|TRBJ1-2|-
TGTGCCAGCAGCTTAGTTGGGGGGGGCTATGGCTACACCTTC
CASSLVGGGYGYTF
>TRBV6-5|14|-|TRBJ1-2|-
TGTGCCAGCAGTTACTCTTTGACAGCCTATGGCTACACCTTC
CASSYSLTAYGYTF
>TRBV6-1|12|-|TRBJ1-2|TRBD1
TGTGCCAGCAGTGGGACAGGCTATGGCTACACCTTC
CASSGTGYGYTF
>TRBV10-1|14|-|TRBJ2-1|TRBD1
TGCGCCAGCAGTTTTGGACAGGGGGACAATGAGCAGTTCTTC
CASSFGQGDNEQFF
>TRBV7-3|13|-|TRBJ2-3|-
TGTGCCAGCAGCAACAGGGCGACAGATACGCAGTATTTT
CASSNRATDTQYF
>TRBV7-9|14|-|TRBJ2-1|-
TGTGCCAGCAGCTTAGGCCCTAGCGAGGCTGAGCAGTTCTTC
CASSLGPSEAEQFF
>TRBV6-6|14|few|TRBJ1-2|-
TGTGCCAGCAGGGTCGACGGGGAGATCTATGGCTACACCTTC
CASRVDGEIYGYTF
>TRBV25-1|16|once|TRBJ2-2|TRBD1
TGTGCCAGCAGTGACCACAGGGGGAGAATCGGCGGGGAGCTGTTTTTT
CASSDHRGRIGGELFF
>TRBV9|15|once|TRBJ2-7|-
TGTGCCAGCAGCGTAGGGCCGGTTTTAACCTACGAGCAGTACTTC
CASSVGPVLTYEQYF
>TRBV7-2|16|once|TRBJ2-2|TRBD1
TGTGCCAGCAGCTCGTCCGGGACAGGGATTACCGGGGAGCTGTTTTTT
CASSSSGTGITGELFF
>TRBV11-3|15|once|TRBJ2-5|TRBD1
TGTGCCAGCAGCCCCCCGGGACAGGGGAGGGAGACCCAGTACTTC
CASSPPGQGRETQYF
>TRBV9|13|-|TRBJ1-2|-
TGTGCCAGCAGCGTTACGGGTGAGGCGGTCTACACCTTC
CASSVTGEAVYTF
>TRBV6-4|14|-|TRBJ2-3|TRBD1
TGTGCCAGCAGTCCGGGACAGGGTGGAGATACGCAGTATTTT
CASSPGQGGDTQYF
>TRBV5-1|14|-|TRBJ1-3|-
TGCGCCAGCAGCTTGGTGGGTGCTGGAAACACCATATATTTT
CASSLVGAGNTIYF
>TRBV5-1|15|-|TRBJ1-4|-
TGCGCCAGCAGCTTTTTGGGGGGCGTCGCTGAAAAACTGTTTTTT
CASSFLGGVAEKLFF
>TRBV12-5|17|-|TRBJ2-1|-
TGTGCTAGTGGTTTGGTAGGGTTCGTGGGGGCTTCCAATGAGCAGTTCTTC
CASGLVGFVGASNEQFF
>TRBV27|16|once|TRBJ2-5|TRBD2
TGTGCCAGCAGCGAACTAGCGGGGGGTATAAAAGAGACCCAGTACTTC
CASSELAGGIKETQYF
>TRBV7-2|16|-|TRBJ2-3|-
TGTGCCAGCAGCTTAACCGGTCCCAGACTCGGAGATACGCAGTATTTT
CASSLTGPRLGDTQYF
>TRBV30|15|-|TRBJ1-5|-
TGTGCCTGGAGTAGAAGATGGGACGCCAATCAGCCCCAGCATTTT
CAWSRRWDANQPQHF
>TRBV19|14|-|TRBJ2-1|TRBD2
TGTGCCAGTAGTTCTAGCGGGGGAGCGTATGAGCAGTTCTTC
CASSSSGGAYEQFF
>TRBV11-1|15|-|TRBJ2-5|TRBD1
TGTGCCAGCAAAAAAGAAACAGGGGGAGCAGAGACCCAGTACTTC
CASKKETGGAETQYF
>TRBV9|15|-|TRBJ2-2|TRBD2
TGTGCCAGCAGTGTGGGAGGGGTTCGAACCGGGGAGCTGTTTTTT
CASSVGGVRTGELFF
>TRBV6-5|13|-|TRBJ1-5|-
TGTGCCAGCAGTTACGACAGAGATCAGCCCCAGCATTTT
CASSYDRDQPQHF
>TRBV6-5|14|-|TRBJ1-2|-
TGTGCCAGCAGCCCCCCAAGGGGCGGCTATGGCTACACCTTC
CASSPPRGGYGYTF
>TRBV9|15|-|TRBJ1-1|TRBD1
TGTGCCAGCAGCGGGGGACAGGGTTTCGTTGCTGAAGCTTTCTTT
CASSGGQGFVAEAFF
>TRBV11-3|15|-|TRBJ2-1|TRBD2
TGTGCCAGCAGCCTACGACTAGCGGGGGGGGTCGAGCAGTTCTTC
CASSLRLAGGVEQFF
>TRBV6-5|14|-|TRBJ1-1|-
TGTGCCAGCACGTCCGGAACCCCTGTCTTAGAAGCTTTCTTT
CASTSGTPVLEAFF
>TRBV4-3|16|-|TRBJ1-2|-
TGCGCCAGCAGCCAAGATGCCCTAAGAGTTAACTATGGCTACACCTTC
CASSQDALRVNYGYTF
>TRBV6-5|14|-|TRBJ1-2|TRBD1
TGTGCCAGCAGCCCGGGACAGGGTCGCTATGGCTACACCTTC
CASSPGQGRYGYTF
>TRBV9|13|-|TRBJ1-1|-
TGTGCCAGCAGCTCAAACCTGGGCACTGAAGCTTTCTTT
CASSSNLGTEAFF
>TRBV9|14|-|TRBJ2-5|TRBD2
TGTGCCAGCAGCGTGACTAGCGGGGCTGAGACCCAGTACTTC
CASSVTSGAETQYF
>TRBV12-5|14|-|TRBJ2-3|-
TGTGCTAGTGGTTTGGGTGACGGCACAGATACGCAGTATTTT
CASGLGDGTDTQYF
>TRBV6-6|14|-|TRBJ1-4|TRBD1
TGTGCCAGCAGTTACGGTCAGGGGGGCGAAAAACTGTTTTTT
CASSYGQGGEKLFF
>TRBV7-3|14|-|TRBJ1-1|TRBD1
TGTGCCAGCAGGGCGAGGACAGGCCCCCTTGAAGCTTTCTTT
CASRARTGPLEAFF
>TRBV7-8|16|-|TRBJ1-1|-
TGTGCCAGCACTTTAACCCCCACGGGGCTTAACACTGAAGCTTTCTTT
CASTLTPTGLNTEAFF
>TRBV9|14|-|TRBJ2-3|-
TGTGCCAGCAGCGTAGTGGGGGGCACAGATACGCAGTATTTT
CASSVVGGTDTQYF
>TRBV5-6|17|-|TRBJ2-1|TRBD2
TGTGCCAGCAGCTTTCTTATACTAGCGGGGGGCAACAATGAGCAGTTCTTC
CASSFLILAGGNNEQFF
>TRBV5-6|13|-|TRBJ2-3|-
TGTGCCAGCAGCTTGTGGTCCGCAGATACGCAGTATTTT
CASSLWSADTQYF
>TRBV10-3|16|once|TRBJ2-5|-
TGTGCCATCAGTGACCATACTACAGGGATCCAAGAGACCCAGTACTTC
CAISDHTTGIQETQYF
>TRBV9|16|-|TRBJ1-3|-
TGTGCCAGCAGCAAAACCGGGCCCGCTAATCCAAACACCATATATTTT
CASSKTGPANPNTIYF
>TRBV19|13|-|TRBJ1-1|-
TGTGCCAGTAGTAGGGTCGAGAACACTGAAGCTTTCTTT
CASSRVENTEAFF
>TRBV5-1|15|-|TRBJ2-7|-
TGCGCCAGCAGTCTCTCGGGGGACCGCACCTACGAGCAGTACTTC
CASSLSGDRTYEQYF
>TRBV4-3|15|-|TRBJ1-4|-
TGCGCCAGCAGCCAAGACCCACTAACTAATGAAAAACTGTTTTTT
CASSQDPLTNEKLFF
>TRBV30|14|-|TRBJ2-2|TRBD1
TGTGCCAGAACCGGGACAGGGAACACCGGGGAGCTGTTTTTT
CARTGTGNTGELFF
>TRBV12-5|16|-|TRBJ2-1|-
TGTGCTAGTGGTTTGGTAGTGGGAGCCTCTTACAATGAGCAGTTCTTC
CASGLVVGASYNEQFF